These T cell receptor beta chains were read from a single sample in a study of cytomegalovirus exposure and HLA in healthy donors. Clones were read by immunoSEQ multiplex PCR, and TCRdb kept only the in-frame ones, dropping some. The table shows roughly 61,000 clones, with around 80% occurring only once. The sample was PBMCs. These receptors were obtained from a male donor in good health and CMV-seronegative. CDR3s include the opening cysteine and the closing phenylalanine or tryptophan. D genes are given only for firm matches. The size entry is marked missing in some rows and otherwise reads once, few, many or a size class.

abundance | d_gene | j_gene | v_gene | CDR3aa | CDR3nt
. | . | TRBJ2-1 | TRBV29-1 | CSAESVSYNEQFF | TGCAGCGCCGAGTCGGTTAGCTACAATGAGCAGTTCTTC
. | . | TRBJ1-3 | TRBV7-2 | CASSPSSGNTIYF | TGTGCCAGCAGCCCCAGCTCTGGAAACACCATATATTTT
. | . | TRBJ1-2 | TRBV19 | CASSPSEDYGYTF | TGTGCCAGTAGCCCCTCGGAGGACTATGGCTACACCTTC
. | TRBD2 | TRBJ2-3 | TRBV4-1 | CASSQQPRGGSPFFSTDTQYF | TGCGCCAGCAGCCAACAACCGCGGGGGGGCTCTCCCTTTTTTAGCACAGATACGCAGTATTTT
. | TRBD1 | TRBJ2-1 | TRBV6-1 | CASSEPNTGVNEQFF | TGTGCCAGCAGTGAGCCGAATACAGGGGTCAATGAGCAGTTCTTC
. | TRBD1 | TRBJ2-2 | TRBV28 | CASSFVPGQGNTGELFF | TGTGCCAGCAGTTTCGTGCCGGGACAGGGGAACACCGGGGAGCTGTTTTTT
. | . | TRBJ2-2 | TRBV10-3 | CATRGGGQGGELFF | TGTGCCACCCGTGGGGGGGGGCAAGGCGGGGAGCTGTTTTTT
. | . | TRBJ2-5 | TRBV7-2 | CASSLGQGLGETQYF | TGTGCCAGCAGCTTAGGGCAGGGACTCGGAGAGACCCAGTACTTC
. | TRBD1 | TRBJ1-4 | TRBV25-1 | CASSGTGRANEKLFF | TGTGCCAGCAGTGGGACAGGGCGGGCTAATGAAAAACTGTTTTTT
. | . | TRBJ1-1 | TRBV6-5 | CASSYRTETEAFF | TGTGCCAGCAGTTACAGGACTGAGACTGAAGCTTTCTTT
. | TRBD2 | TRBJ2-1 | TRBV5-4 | CASSLEASGGDEQFF | TGTGCCAGCAGCTTGGAGGCTAGCGGGGGGGATGAGCAGTTCTTC
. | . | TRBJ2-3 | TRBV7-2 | CASSIWTTSTDTQYF | TGTGCCAGCAGCATCTGGACAACTAGCACAGATACGCAGTATTTT
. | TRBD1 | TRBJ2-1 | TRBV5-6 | CASSRRQGLYNEQFF | TGTGCCAGCAGCAGAAGACAGGGCCTCTACAATGAGCAGTTCTTC
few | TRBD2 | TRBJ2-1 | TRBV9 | CASNPVSGGYNEQFF | TGTGCCAGCAACCCGGTTAGCGGGGGTTACAATGAGCAGTTCTTC
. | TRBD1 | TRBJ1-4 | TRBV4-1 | CASSQYRDRGNEKLFF | TGCGCCAGCAGCCAGTACCGGGACAGGGGGAATGAAAAACTGTTTTTT
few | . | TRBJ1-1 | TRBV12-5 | CASGLVQGSPVDTEAFF | TGTGCTAGTGGTTTGGTACAGGGCAGTCCGGTGGACACTGAAGCTTTCTTT
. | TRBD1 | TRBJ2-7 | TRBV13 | CASSLGGQGPSYEQYF | TGTGCCAGCAGCTTAGGGGGACAGGGACCTTCCTACGAGCAGTACTTC
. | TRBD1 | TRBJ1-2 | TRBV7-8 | CASSAGTANPLNYGYTF | TGTGCCAGCAGCGCGGGGACAGCCAACCCACTCAACTATGGCTACACCTTC
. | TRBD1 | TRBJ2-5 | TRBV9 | CASSKGQGSTQYF | TGTGCCAGCAGCAAGGGACAGGGATCTACCCAGTACTTC
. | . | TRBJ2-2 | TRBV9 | CASSVDPQGRSRELFF | TGTGCCAGCAGCGTAGACCCGCAAGGGAGGAGCCGGGAGCTGTTTTTT
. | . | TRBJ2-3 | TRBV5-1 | CASSSTGMADTQYF | TGCGCCAGCAGCTCTACAGGGATGGCAGATACGCAGTATTTT
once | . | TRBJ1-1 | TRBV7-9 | CASSPQNTEAFF | TGTGCCAGCAGCCCACAAAACACTGAAGCTTTCTTT
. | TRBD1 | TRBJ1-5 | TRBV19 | CASSVPGQGPRGQPQHF | TGTGCCAGTAGCGTCCCGGGACAGGGTCCCAGGGGACAGCCCCAGCATTTT
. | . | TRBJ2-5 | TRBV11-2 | CASSPRAGLLGETQYF | TGTGCCAGCAGCCCTAGGGCAGGGCTTCTCGGAGAGACCCAGTACTTC
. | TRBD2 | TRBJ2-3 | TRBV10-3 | CAISNIAGPTDTQYF | TGTGCCATCAGCAATATAGCGGGCCCCACAGATACGCAGTATTTT
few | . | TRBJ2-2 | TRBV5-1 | CASSPADRNTGELFF | TGCGCCAGCAGCCCAGCAGACAGAAACACCGGGGAGCTGTTTTTT
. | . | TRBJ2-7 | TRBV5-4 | CASSLGPLNAYEQYF | TGTGCCAGCAGCTTGGGTCCACTCAACGCCTACGAGCAGTACTTC
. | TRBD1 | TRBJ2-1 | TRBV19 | CASRLLTGGFYNEQFF | TGTGCCAGTAGGCTCCTAACAGGGGGCTTCTACAATGAGCAGTTCTTC
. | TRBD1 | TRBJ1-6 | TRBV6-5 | CASSAGQFNSPLHF | TGTGCCAGCAGCGCGGGACAGTTTAATTCACCCCTCCACTTT
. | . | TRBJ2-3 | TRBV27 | CASSLSWAGYTDTQYF | TGTGCCAGCAGTTTATCCTGGGCTGGATACACAGATACGCAGTATTTT
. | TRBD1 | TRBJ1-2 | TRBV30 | CACPGTGPYGYTF | TGTGCCTGCCCCGGGACAGGCCCTTATGGCTACACCTTC
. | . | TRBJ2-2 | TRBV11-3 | CASSLDQQAGELFF | TGTGCCAGCAGCTTAGATCAACAGGCCGGGGAGCTGTTTTTT
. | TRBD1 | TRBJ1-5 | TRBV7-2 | CASSLAQTGGGQPQHF | TGTGCCAGCAGCTTAGCGCAGACAGGGGGCGGTCAGCCCCAGCATTTT